This T cell receptor (beta chain) was recovered during a study of T cell responses to AZD1222 COVID-19 vaccine. Details on this clone: No antigen is known for it.

Findings and limits, study-wide: Among vaccine-associated CD4 TCRs, coverage spanned spike, with dominance at 160-218 and 743-854.

Some clones are missing from TCRdb's copy, which holds only in-frame ones; the method was immunoSEQ multiplex PCR. The sample yields approximately 92,000 clones, about 90% seen once. The receptor's source is an adult in good health. Source: peripheral blood, taken on day 0 of AZD1222 vaccination.

The CDR3 protein is CASRDTGLLYDSPLHF. In nucleotides, the CDR3 is TGTGCCAGCAGAGATACAGGGTTACTATATGATTCACCCCTCCACTTT. J is TRBJ1-6 and V is TRBV2, with D tentatively TRBD1 (6 bases). Germline loops: CDR1 SNHLY, CDR2 FYNNEI. V was shortened by 6 bases and J by 8 bases, with 20 bases between the two germline ends. The CDR3 runs to 16 residues.